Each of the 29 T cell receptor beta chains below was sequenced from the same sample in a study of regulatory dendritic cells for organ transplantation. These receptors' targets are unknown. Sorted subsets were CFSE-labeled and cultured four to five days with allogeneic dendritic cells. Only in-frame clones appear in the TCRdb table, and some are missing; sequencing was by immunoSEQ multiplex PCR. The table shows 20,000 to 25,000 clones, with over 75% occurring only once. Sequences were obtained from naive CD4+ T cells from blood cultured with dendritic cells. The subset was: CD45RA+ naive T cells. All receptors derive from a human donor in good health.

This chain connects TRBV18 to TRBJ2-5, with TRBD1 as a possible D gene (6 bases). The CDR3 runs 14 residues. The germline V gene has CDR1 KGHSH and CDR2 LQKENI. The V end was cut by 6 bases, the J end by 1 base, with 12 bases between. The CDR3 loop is CASSPTRGQETQYF. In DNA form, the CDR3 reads TGTGCCAGCTCCCCGACCAGGGGCCAAGAGACCCAGTACTTC.

The CDR3 DNA sequence: TGCGCCAGCAGCTTGGATCTGTACATAGGGACAGAAGACGAGCAGTACTTC. Translating it yields CASSLDLYIGTEDEQYF. The chain uses TRBV5-1 and TRBJ2-7, with TRBD1 matching 7 bases. Germline-derived CDR1 and CDR2 are SGHRS and YFSETQ. The CDR3 length is 17 residues. V shed 0 bases and J 5 bases; nucleotides not matched to a gene: 14.

Written as DNA, the CDR3 is TGTGCCAGCAGCACGGACGGAGGATCCCCCCTCCACTTT. Amino acids: CASSTDGGSPLHF. V usage is TRBV7-9 and J usage is TRBJ1-6; D unresolved. V lost 5 bases to trimming and J lost 13 bases, with 15 bases between them. This CDR3 region has 13 residues. The germline V gene encodes CDR1 SEHNR and CDR2 FQNEAQ (reference sequence).

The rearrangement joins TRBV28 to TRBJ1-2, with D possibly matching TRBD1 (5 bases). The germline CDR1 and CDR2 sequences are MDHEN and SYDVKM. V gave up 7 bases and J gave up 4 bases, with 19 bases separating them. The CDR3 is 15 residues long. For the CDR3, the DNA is TGTGCCAGCAACTTGGGAGGGGCAAAAATCTATGGCTACACCTTC. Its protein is CASNLGGAKIYGYTF.

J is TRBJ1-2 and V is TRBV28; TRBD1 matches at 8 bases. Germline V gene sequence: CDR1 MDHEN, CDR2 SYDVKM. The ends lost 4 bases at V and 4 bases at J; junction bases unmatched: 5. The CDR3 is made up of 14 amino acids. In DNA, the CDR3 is TGTGCCAGCAGTTCAGGGGGCACCCTCTATGGCTACACCTTC. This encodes CASSSGGTLYGYTF.

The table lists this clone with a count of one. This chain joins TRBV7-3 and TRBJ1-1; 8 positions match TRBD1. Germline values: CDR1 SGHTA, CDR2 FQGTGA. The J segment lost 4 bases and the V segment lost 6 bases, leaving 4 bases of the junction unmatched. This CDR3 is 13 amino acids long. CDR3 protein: CASSFDRGTEAFF. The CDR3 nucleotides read TGTGCCAGCAGTTTTGACAGGGGCACTGAAGCTTTCTTT.

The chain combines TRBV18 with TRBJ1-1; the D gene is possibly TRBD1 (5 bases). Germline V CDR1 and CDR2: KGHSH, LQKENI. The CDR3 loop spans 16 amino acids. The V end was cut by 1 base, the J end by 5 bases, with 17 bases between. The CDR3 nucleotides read TGTGCCAGCTCACCACGGCGCCGAGGGGTTAATACTGAAGCTTTCTTT. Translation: CASSPRRRGVNTEAFF.

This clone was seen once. CDR3 nucleotide sequence: TGTGCCACCAGCATGAGTGCGGGGAGCGCTGAAGCTTTCTTT. It is translated as CATSMSAGSAEAFF. The rearrangement joins TRBV15 to TRBJ1-1; D is unclear. Trimming cost V 4 bases and J 6 bases, with 15 bases left between them. The CDR3 runs 14 residues. Looked up from germline, CDR1 is LNHNV and CDR2 is YYDKDF (reference sequence).

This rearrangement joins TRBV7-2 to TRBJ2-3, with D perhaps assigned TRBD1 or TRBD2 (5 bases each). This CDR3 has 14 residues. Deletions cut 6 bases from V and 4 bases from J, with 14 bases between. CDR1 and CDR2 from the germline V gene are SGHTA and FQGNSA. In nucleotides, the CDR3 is TGTGCCAGCAGACACACCTCGGGGCCAGATACGCAGTATTTT. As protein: CASRHTSGPDTQYF.

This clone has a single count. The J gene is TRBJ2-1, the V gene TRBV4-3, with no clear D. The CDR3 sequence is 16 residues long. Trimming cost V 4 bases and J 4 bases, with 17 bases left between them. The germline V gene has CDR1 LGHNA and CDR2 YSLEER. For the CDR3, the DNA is TGCGCCAGCAGCCTCAAGACGAGTGCAATTTACAATGAGCAGTTCTTC. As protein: CASSLKTSAIYNEQFF.

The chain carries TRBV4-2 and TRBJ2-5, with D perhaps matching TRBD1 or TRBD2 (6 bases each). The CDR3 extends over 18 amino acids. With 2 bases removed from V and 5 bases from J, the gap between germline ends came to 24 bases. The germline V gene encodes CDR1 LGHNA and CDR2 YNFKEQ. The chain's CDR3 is CASSQLDGTLALGETQYF. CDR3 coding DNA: TGTGCCAGCAGCCAACTCGACGGGACACTAGCCTTGGGGGAGACCCAGTACTTC.

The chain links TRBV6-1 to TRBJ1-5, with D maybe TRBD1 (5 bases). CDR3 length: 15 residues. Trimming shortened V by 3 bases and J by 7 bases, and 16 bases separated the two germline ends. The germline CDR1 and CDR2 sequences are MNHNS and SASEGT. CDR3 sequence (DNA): TGTGCCAGCAGTGACTTAGGGGCCCGGGGACAGCCCCAGCATTTT. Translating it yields CASSDLGARGQPQHF.

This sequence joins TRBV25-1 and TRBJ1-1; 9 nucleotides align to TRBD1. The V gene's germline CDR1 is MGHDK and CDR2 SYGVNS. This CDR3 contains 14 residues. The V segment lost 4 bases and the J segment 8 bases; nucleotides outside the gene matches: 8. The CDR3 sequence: CASSGTGAITEAFF. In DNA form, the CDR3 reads TGTGCCAGCAGTGGGACAGGGGCTATAACCGAAGCTTTCTTT.

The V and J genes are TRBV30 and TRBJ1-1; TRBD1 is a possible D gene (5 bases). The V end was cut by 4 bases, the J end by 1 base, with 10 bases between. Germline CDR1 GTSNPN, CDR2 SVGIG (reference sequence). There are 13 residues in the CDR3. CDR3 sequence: CAWTTQGNTEAFF. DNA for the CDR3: TGTGCCTGGACAACTCAGGGGAACACTGAAGCTTTCTTT.

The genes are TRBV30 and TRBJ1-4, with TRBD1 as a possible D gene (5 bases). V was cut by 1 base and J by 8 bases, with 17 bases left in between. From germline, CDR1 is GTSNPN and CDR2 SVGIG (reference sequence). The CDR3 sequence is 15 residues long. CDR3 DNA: TGTGCCTGGAGTGATTTTGAGGGGCTGGGGGAAAAACTGTTTTTT. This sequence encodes CAWSDFEGLGEKLFF.

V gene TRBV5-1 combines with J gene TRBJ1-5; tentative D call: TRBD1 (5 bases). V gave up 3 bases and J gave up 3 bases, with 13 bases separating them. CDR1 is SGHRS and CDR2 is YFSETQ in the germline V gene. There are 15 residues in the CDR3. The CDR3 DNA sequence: TGCGCCAGCAGCTCGGGGACGGATCCCAATCAGCCCCAGCATTTT. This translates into CASSSGTDPNQPQHF.

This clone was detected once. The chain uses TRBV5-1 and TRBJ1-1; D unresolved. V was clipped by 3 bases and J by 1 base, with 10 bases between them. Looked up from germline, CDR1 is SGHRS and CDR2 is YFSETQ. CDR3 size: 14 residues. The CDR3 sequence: CASSYLLGNTEAFF. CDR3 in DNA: TGCGCCAGCAGCTACCTTTTGGGGAACACTGAAGCTTTCTTT.

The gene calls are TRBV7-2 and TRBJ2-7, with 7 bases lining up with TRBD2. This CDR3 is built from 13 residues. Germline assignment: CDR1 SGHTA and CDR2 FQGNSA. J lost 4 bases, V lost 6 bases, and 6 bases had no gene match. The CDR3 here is CASRVAGAYEQYF. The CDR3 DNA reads TGTGCCAGCAGGGTAGCGGGCGCGTACGAGCAGTACTTC.

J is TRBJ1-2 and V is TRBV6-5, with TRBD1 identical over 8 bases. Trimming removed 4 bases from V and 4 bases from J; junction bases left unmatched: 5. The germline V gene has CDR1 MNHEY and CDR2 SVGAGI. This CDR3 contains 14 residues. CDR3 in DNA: TGTGCCAGCAGTTCTACAGGGGGTCCCTATGGCTACACCTTC. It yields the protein CASSSTGGPYGYTF.

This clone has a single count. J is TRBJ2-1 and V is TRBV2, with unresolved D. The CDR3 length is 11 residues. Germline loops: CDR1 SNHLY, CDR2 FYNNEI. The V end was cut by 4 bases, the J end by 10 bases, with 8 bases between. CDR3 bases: TGTGCCAGCAGTGCCGCTACAGAGCAGTTCTTC. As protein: CASSAATEQFF.

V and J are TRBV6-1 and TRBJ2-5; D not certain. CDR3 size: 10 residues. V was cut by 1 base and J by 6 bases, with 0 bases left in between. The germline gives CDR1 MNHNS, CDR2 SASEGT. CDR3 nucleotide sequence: TGTGCCAGCAGTGAAGAGACCCAGTACTTC. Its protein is CASSEETQYF.

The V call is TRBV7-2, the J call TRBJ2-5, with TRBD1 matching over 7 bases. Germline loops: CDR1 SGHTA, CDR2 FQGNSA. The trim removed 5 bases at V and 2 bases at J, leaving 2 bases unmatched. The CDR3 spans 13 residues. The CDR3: CASSRDRQETQYF. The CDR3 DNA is TGTGCCAGCAGCAGGGACAGACAAGAGACCCAGTACTTC.

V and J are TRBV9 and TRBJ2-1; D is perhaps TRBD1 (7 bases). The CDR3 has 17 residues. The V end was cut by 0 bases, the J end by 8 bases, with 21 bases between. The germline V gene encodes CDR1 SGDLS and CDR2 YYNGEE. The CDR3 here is CASSVGWGLRGTDEQFF. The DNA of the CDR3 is TGTGCCAGCAGCGTAGGATGGGGTCTTCGGGGGACAGATGAGCAGTTCTTC. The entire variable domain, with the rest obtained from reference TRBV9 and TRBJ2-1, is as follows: DSGVTQTPKHLITATGQRVTLRCSPRSGDLSVYWYQQSLDQGLQFLIQYYNGEERAKGNILERFSAQQFPDLHSELNLSSLELGDSALYFCASSVGWGLRGTDEQFFGPGTRLTVL.

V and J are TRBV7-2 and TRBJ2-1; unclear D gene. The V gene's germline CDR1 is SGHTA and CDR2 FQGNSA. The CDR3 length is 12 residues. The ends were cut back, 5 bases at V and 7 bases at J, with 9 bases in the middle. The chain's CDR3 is CASSPSFNEQFF. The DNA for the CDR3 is TGTGCCAGCAGCCCATCGTTTAATGAGCAGTTCTTC.

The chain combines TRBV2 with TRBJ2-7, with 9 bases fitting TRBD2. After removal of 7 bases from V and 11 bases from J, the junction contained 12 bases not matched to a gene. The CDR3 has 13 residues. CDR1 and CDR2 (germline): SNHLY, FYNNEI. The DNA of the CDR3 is TGTGCCAGCAATCAAGCGGGAGGCCCTAGGGAGTACTTC. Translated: CASNQAGGPREYF. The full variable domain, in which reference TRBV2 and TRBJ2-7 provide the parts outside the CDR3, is EPEVTQTPSHQVTQMGQEVILRCVPISNHLYFYWYRQILGQKVEFLVSFYNNEISEKSEIFDDQFSVERPDGSNFTLKIRSTKLEDSAMYFCASNQAGGPREYFGPGTRLTVT.

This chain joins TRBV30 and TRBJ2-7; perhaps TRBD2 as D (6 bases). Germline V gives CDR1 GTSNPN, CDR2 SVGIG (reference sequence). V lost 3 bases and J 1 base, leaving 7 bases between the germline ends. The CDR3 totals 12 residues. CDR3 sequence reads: CAWSGGSYEQYF. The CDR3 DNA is TGTGCCTGGAGCGGAGGGTCCTACGAGCAGTACTTC. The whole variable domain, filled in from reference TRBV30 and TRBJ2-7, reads SQTIHQWPATLVQPVGSPLSLECTVEGTSNPNLYWYRQAAGRGLQLLFYSVGIGQISSEVPQNLSASRPQDRQFILSSKKLLLSDSGFYLCAWSGGSYEQYFGPGTRLTVT.

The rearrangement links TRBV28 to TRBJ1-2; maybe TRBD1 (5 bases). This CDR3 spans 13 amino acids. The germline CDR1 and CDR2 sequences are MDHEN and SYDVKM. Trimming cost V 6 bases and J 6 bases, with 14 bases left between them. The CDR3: CASSWAGGDGYTF. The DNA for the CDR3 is TGTGCCAGCAGCTGGGCCGGGGGGGATGGCTACACCTTC.

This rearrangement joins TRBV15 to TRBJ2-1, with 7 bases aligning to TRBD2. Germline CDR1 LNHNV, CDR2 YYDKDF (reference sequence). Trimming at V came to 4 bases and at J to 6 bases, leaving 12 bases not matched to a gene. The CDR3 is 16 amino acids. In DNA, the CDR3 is TGTGCCACCAGCATTCAAACAGTAGCGGGTCCCAATGAGCAGTTCTTC. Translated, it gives CATSIQTVAGPNEQFF.

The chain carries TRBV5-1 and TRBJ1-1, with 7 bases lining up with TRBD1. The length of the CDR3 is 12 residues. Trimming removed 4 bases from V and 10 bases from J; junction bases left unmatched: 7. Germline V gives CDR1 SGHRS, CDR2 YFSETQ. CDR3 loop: CASSPRAGGAFF. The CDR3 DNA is TGCGCCAGCAGCCCTCGGGCAGGGGGAGCTTTCTTT.